This paragraph covers one TCR beta chain sequence. Libraries were prepared by immunoSEQ multiplex PCR; TCRdb keeps only in-frame clonotypes and omits some of them. Here the sample spans around 470,000 clones, 80% to 95% being singletons. This sample was included in a study of blood T cell repertoires in COVID-19. Germline-derived CDR1 and CDR2 are SGHVS and FNYEAQ. CDR3 size: 15 residues. With 6 bases removed from V and 5 bases from J, the gap between germline ends came to 19 bases. Sequencing was done on a sample of PBMCs or T cells enriched from blood (not recorded which). The TCR was taken from a man between 18 and 29 years old who had recovered from COVID-19. The genes are TRBV7-6 and TRBJ1-1; possible D gene TRBD1, 6 bases. The CDR3 loop reads CASSLRTDDTTEAFF. CDR3 DNA sequence: TGTGCCAGCAGTCTTCGGACAGACGATACGACTGAAGCTTTCTTT.